Reported below is one T cell receptor (beta chain). The antigen remains unidentified. These data are taken from a study of cytomegalovirus exposure and HLA in healthy donors. General study findings and limits: The authors reported that TCR beta sequences could predict HLA-A and HLA-B alleles. These predictions were accurate for most subjects in the first cohort. V segments that were indistinguishable, TRBV6-2 and TRBV6-3 among them, were omitted from analysis. Most TCR beta V segments were productive about 87% or about 30% of the time in an earlier analysis. In a later analysis, compared with equally common non-associated chains, HLA-associated beta chains were more expanded.

This PCR relied on a set of 60 Vbeta primers and 13 Jbeta primers. The table came from immunoSEQ multiplex PCR; TCRdb's copy has only in-frame clones and leaves some out. The sample lists some 180,000 clones, roughly 73% occurring once. The V and J ends lost 6 bases and 0 bases respectively, with 9 bases between them. Germline values: CDR1 LNHDA, CDR2 SQIVND (reference sequence). The CDR3 extends over 13 amino acids. The gene calls are TRBV19 and TRBJ2-7; TRBD1 is a possible D gene (6 bases). The sequencing sample was made of PBMCs. This receptor was taken from a woman under 40 in good health and CMV-seronegative. CDR3 sequence: CASSDRYSYEQYF. CDR3 bases: TGTGCCAGTAGCGACAGGTACTCCTACGAGCAGTACTTC.